One T cell receptor beta chain is described in this entry. Per the germline V gene, CDR1 is MNHNS and CDR2 is SASEGT. The CDR3 is made up of 14 amino acids. J was trimmed by 3 bases and V by 6 bases; bases with no gene match: 8. Generated by immunoSEQ multiplex PCR, the TCRdb table keeps only in-frame clones and is missing some. The sample yields approximately 48,000 clones, roughly 92% seen once. This record comes from a study of T cell changes during pregnancy in multiple sclerosis. The chain has TRBV6-1 and TRBJ2-7; TRBD1 agrees at 7 bases. Specimen: CD4+ T cells from peripheral blood mononuclear cells, collected in the second trimester of pregnancy. The TCR comes from a female donor with multiple sclerosis, enrolled in a pregnancy study. The CDR3: CASRATGSNYEQYF. CDR3 coding DNA: TGTGCCAGCAGGGCGACAGGGTCCAACTACGAGCAGTACTTC.